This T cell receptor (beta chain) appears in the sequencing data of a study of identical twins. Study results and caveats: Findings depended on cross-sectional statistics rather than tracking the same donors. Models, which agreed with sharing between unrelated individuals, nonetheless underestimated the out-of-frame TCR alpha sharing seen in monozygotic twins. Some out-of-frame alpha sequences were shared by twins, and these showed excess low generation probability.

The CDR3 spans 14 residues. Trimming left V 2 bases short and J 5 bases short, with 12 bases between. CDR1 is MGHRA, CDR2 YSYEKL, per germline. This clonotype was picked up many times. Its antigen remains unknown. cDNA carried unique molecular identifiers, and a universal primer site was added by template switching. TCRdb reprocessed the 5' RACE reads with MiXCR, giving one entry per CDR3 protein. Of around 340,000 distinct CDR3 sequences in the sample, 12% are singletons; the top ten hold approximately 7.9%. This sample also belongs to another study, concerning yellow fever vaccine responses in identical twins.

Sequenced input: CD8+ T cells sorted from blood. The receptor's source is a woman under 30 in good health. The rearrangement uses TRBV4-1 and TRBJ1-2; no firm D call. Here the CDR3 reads CASSQNSYGYGYTF. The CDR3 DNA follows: TGCGCCAGCAGCCAAAACAGTTACGGTTATGGCTACACCTTC.